A selection of T cell receptor beta chains follows, all from one sample in a study of blood T cells in healthy people across ages. TCRdb passed the 5' RACE reads through MiXCR, listing each CDR3 protein once. The sample has 790,000 or so distinct CDR3 sequences; roughly three fifths are singletons. The sequencing sample was made of blood. The receptor source for this set is a man aged 35 to 55 in good health. CDR3s include the opening cysteine and the closing phenylalanine or tryptophan. D genes are given only for firm matches. The size of a clone is reported for some rows only, either as once, few or many, or as a class for expanded clones.

TRBJ2-6 | few | TRBV6-2/TRBV6-3 | . | TGTGCCAGCAGTTACAGCGACAGTAACCCTACCTCTGGGGCCAACGTCCTGACTTTC | CASSYSDSNPTSGANVLTF
TRBJ2-7 | . | TRBV12-3/TRBV12-4 | . | TGTGCCAGCAGTAGGGGCTCAGCGGTTGCGGAGCAGTACTTC | CASSRGSAVAEQYF
TRBJ2-5 | . | TRBV7-3 | TRBD2 | TGTGCCAGCAGCCCTACTCACCTAGCGGGGGGGTTCAATGAGCAGTACTTC | CASSPTHLAGGFNEQYF
TRBJ1-1 | . | TRBV12-3/TRBV12-4 | . | TGTGCCAGCAGTTTGGCAGGGCTGAAGAACACTGAAGCTTTCTTT | CASSLAGLKNTEAFF
TRBJ2-1 | many | TRBV7-2 | . | TGTGCCAGCAGCTTATGGTCCAGTAGAGTGGATGAGCAGTTCTTC | CASSLWSSRVDEQFF
TRBJ2-3 | few | TRBV25-1 | TRBD1 | TGTGCCAGCAGTGAATGGGGACCCCAGGGGGCCCTGGATACGCAGTATTTT | CASSEWGPQGALDTQYF
TRBJ2-1 | . | TRBV5-1 | . | TGCGCCAGCAGCTTCACAGGTAATGAGCAGTTCTTC | CASSFTGNEQFF
TRBJ1-4 | . | TRBV2 | . | TGTGCCAGCACCGTCGGTATGGCGGGTGAAAAACTGTTTTTT | CASTVGMAGEKLFF
TRBJ2-7 | many | TRBV7-6 | TRBD1 | TGTGCCAGCAGCTTCCGACAGGGGGACTACGAGCAGTACTTC | CASSFRQGDYEQYF
TRBJ1-5 | . | TRBV6-2/TRBV6-3 | TRBD1 | TGTGCCAGCAGAAAAGGACAGGGCGGGAGTCAGCCCCAGCATTTT | CASRKGQGGSQPQHF
TRBJ2-7 | . | TRBV28 | . | TGTGCCAGCAGTGCCCCCGACACCTACGAGCAGTACTTC | CASSAPDTYEQYF
TRBJ2-3 | once | TRBV6-1 | . | TGTGCCAGCAGTGAACTGGCTTCAGCCCGCACAGATACGCAGTATTTT | CASSELASARTDTQYF
TRBJ2-1 | . | TRBV29-1 | . | TGCAGCGTTCTTTTTGGCGGGACGGTTGAGCAGTTCTTC | CSVLFGGTVEQFF
TRBJ2-7 | few | TRBV24-1 | . | TGTGCCACCAGTGATGGAGTCTACGAGCAGTACTTC | CATSDGVYEQYF
TRBJ1-2 | . | TRBV5-1 | . | TGCGCCAGCAGCCCGGGTCTCCGCTCGGGCATTAACTATGGCTACACCTTC | CASSPGLRSGINYGYTF
TRBJ2-1 | many | TRBV20-1 | TRBD2 | TGCAGTGCTAGAGATTGGGTAGCGGGAGTCCATGAGCAGTTCTTC | CSARDWVAGVHEQFF
TRBJ2-3 | once | TRBV24-1 | TRBD2 | TGTGCCACCAGTGAAAAATCTAGCGGGAGTTCAGATACGCAGTATTTT | CATSEKSSGSSDTQYF
TRBJ1-2 | . | TRBV7-2 | . | TGTGCCAGCAGCTTAGCTTGGGGATCCGGCGATGGCTACACCTTC | CASSLAWGSGDGYTF
TRBJ2-7 | . | TRBV29-1 | . | TGCAGCGTTGATGGGGTCAGGTATGACGAGCAGTACTTC | CSVDGVRYDEQYF
TRBJ2-5 | . | TRBV28 | . | TGTGCCAGCAGCCGTCAGTCTCCGGGGCACGAGACCCAGTACTTC | CASSRQSPGHETQYF
TRBJ1-6 | . | TRBV20-1 | TRBD1 | TGCAGTGCTAGAGATTCGGACAGGCCGAATTCACCCCTCCACTTT | CSARDSDRPNSPLHF
TRBJ2-3 | . | TRBV7-2 | . | TGTGCCAGCAGCTTAGAGACAAGAGGAACAGATACGCAGTATTTT | CASSLETRGTDTQYF